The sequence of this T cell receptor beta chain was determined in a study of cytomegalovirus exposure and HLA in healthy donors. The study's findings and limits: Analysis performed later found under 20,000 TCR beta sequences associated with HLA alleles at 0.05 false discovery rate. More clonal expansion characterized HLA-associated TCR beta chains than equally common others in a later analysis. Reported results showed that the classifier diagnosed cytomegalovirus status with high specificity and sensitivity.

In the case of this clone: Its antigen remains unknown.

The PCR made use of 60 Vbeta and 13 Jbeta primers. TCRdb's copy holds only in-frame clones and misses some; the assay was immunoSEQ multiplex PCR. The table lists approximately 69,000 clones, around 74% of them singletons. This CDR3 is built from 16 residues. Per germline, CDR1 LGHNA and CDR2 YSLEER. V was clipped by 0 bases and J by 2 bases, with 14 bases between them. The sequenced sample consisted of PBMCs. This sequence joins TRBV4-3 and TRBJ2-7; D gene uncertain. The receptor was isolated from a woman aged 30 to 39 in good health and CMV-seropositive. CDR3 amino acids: CASSQDPLRQTYEQYF. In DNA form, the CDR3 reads TGCGCCAGCAGCCAAGATCCCCTGAGGCAGACCTACGAGCAGTACTTC.